The text below deals with one TCR beta chain. What it binds is unknown. This entry comes from a study of a mutant IDH1 vaccine in newly diagnosed glioma. Indicated time point: week 35, safety follow-up. The study gave 300 ug of mutant IDH1 20-mer peptide per vaccine dose, with topical imiquimod. TCRdb's table, derived via immunoSEQ multiplex PCR, lists solely in-frame clones and lacks some. The table records about 56,000 clones, around 85% of them present only once. CDR3 length: 14 amino acids. Germline CDR1 MNHNS, CDR2 SASEGT. The germline V and J ends were trimmed by 2 bases and 11 bases, with 18 bases remaining between them.

The starting material was PBMCs, obtained from a glioma patient whose treatment included an IDH1 peptide vaccine. This clonotype was obtained from a man aged 40-49 years with glioma. The chain recombines TRBV6-1 with TRBJ1-1; D may be TRBD1 (6 bases). The CDR3 loop reads CASSELGQLGQAFF. The DNA of the CDR3 is TGTGCCAGCAGTGAACTGGGACAATTGGGGCAGGCTTTCTTT.